This TCR beta chain was identified during a study of Ad26.COV2.S vaccination and SARS-CoV-2 variants. As for the study in general: Ad26.COV2.S shots went into the muscle once or twice, 56 days apart. Study results and limitations: Recipients of vaccine and of placebo showed similar breadth of their non-spike TCR repertoires. Measurements of TCR breadth and depth may have given underestimates of the total T cell responses. Marked by substantial breadth, spike-specific CD8+ and CD4+ T cell responses were reportedly seen after vaccination.

Worth noting for this clone: Its antigen is as yet unknown.

CDR3 length equals 13 residues. Trimming took off 5 bases at V and 2 bases at J, with 10 bases between the two ends. Germline V gene data show CDR1 as SGHVS and CDR2 as FQNEAQ. The sample's treatment: around 19 received Ad26.COV2.S at low or high dose, single or two shots; 5 received placebo; per-sample allocation not given. The samples date from day 63 after the first vaccine or placebo injection. Assay used: immunoSEQ multiplex PCR; TCRdb lists only in-frame clones, some missing. The sample includes a few hundred thousand clones, roughly 90% of them seen just once. The chain is built from TRBV7-8 and TRBJ2-7; D gene unclear. The source material was peripheral blood, sampled in a trial of Ad26.COV2.S vaccine versus placebo. This receptor was obtained from a person between 18 and 65 years old who received the Ad26.COV2.S COVID-19 vaccine or a placebo. In DNA form, the CDR3 reads TGTGCCAGCAGCCCTCGGGTTGCCTACGAGCAGTACTTC. It codes for CASSPRVAYEQYF.